This T cell receptor beta chain is drawn from a study of early T cells in non-severe SARS-CoV-2 infection. The overall study: Chains were unpaired, as sequencing was done on bulk RNA from unsorted whole blood. Study observations and caveats: Reliance on VDJdb matching favored anti-spike CD8 responses; private and CD4 specificities were missed.

Each single cDNA molecule received a unique molecular identifier. TCRdb ran MiXCR on the 5' RACE reads and lists one entry per CDR3 protein. The table lists 20,000 to 25,000 distinct CDR3 sequences, less than 5.5% of them singletons. This clonotype has a count of ten or more. What it binds is unknown. Germline V CDR1 and CDR2: SEHNR, FQNEAQ (reference sequence). V lost 4 bases and J 6 bases, leaving 17 bases between the germline ends. The CDR3 consists of 15 residues. The sequenced material came from whole blood. The source of this sequence is an adult who was a healthcare worker with PCR-confirmed SARS-CoV-2 infection or an uninfected control (not recorded which). V and J are TRBV7-9 and TRBJ2-3, with D maybe TRBD2 (5 bases). The CDR3 DNA follows: TGTGCCAGCAGCTCCTCTGGCGGACGAGGGGATACGCAGTATTTT. This translates into CASSSSGGRGDTQYF.